What follows is one T cell receptor beta chain and its context. Antigen: not known. CDR3 size: 13 residues. Between the trimmed V and J ends, which lost 0 bases and 8 bases, there was a span of 11 bases. Germline V gene lookup returns CDR1 DFQATT and CDR2 SNEGSKA (reference sequence). Time point defined: persistent/refractory GD, antithyroid drugs over 5 years with positive TRAb. With RNA extracted from PBMCs as input, the TCR library was made. Researchers made TCR beta libraries by using iRepertoire HTBI primers and running Arm-PCR on CDR3 regions. Via MiXCR, TCRdb re-called the multiplex PCR reads, giving one row per CDR3 protein. The table lists about 400,000 distinct CDR3 sequences, less than 25% of them singletons. This entry belongs to a study of regulatory T cells in long-lasting Graves disease. Overall study results and limits: Investigators studied peripheral blood only, not thyroid tissue.

The source was peripheral blood mononuclear cells (PBMCs), collected when the disease was refractory, from a patient treated with antithyroid drugs. The gene calls are TRBV20-1 and TRBJ2-4; D might be TRBD2 (5 bases). This sequence was found in a female donor with Graves disease. The CDR3 here is CSARDTGFDIQYF. Written as DNA, the CDR3 is TGCAGTGCTAGAGATACGGGGTTTGACATTCAGTACTTC.